A selection of T cell receptor beta chains follows, all from one sample in a study of OX40 agonist ivuxolimab in advanced cancers. Clones were read by immunoSEQ multiplex PCR, and TCRdb kept only the in-frame ones, dropping some. The table has about 27,000 clones, 65% to 90% seen once; the top ten hold roughly 32%. The source material was CD4+ or CD8+ T cells sorted from blood, sampled in a trial of the OX40 agonist ivuxolimab. The receptors come from an adult with an advanced solid tumor such as melanoma, head and neck, liver or kidney cancer. The CDR3 runs from the conserved cysteine through the conserved F or W. A D gene is named only where the DNA matches it firmly. A clone size is listed for some rows: how often the clone was seen (once, few, many), or a class if it is expanded.

TRBJ1-1 | . | 12 | TRBV11-3 | . | TGTGCCAGCAGCCAAGCGGATACTGAAGCTTTCTTT | CASSQADTEAFF
TRBJ2-7 | . | 15 | TRBV5-1 | . | TGCGCCAGCAGCAGCGGGACAGCCTACCCCTACGAGCAGTACTTC | CASSSGTAYPYEQYF
TRBJ2-1 | . | 13 | TRBV11-2 | . | TGTGCCAGCAGCTTAGTGTACTGGGATGAGCAGTTCTTC | CASSLVYWDEQFF
TRBJ2-7 | TRBD1 | 15 | TRBV15 | . | TGTGCCACCAGCAGACCCACCGGGACAGTCTACGAGCAGTACTTC | CATSRPTGTVYEQYF
TRBJ1-3 | . | 15 | TRBV19 | . | TGTGCCAGTAGTATCTTTTACCGCTCTGGAAACACCATATATTTT | CASSIFYRSGNTIYF
TRBJ2-2 | TRBD1 | 15 | TRBV5-6 | . | TGTGCCAGCAGCTTGTTGACAGGGCCCACCGGGGAGCTGTTTTTT | CASSLLTGPTGELFF
TRBJ1-3 | TRBD1 | 16 | TRBV6-6 | . | TGTGCCAGCAGACCCCGACAGGGGCTCTCTGGAAACACCATATATTTT | CASRPRQGLSGNTIYF
TRBJ2-3 | TRBD2 | 16 | TRBV10-3 | . | TGTGCCATCAGTCAATCCTGGGCGGGAGGGTCAGATACGCAGTATTTT | CAISQSWAGGSDTQYF
TRBJ1-1 | . | 15 | TRBV5-1 | . | TGCGCCAGCAGCTTGGTGGCCCTGGGGGGCACTGAAGCTTTCTTT | CASSLVALGGTEAFF
TRBJ1-1 | TRBD1 | 12 | TRBV7-8 | . | TGTGCCACCCAGGGGGCCGGCACTGAAGCTTTCTTT | CATQGAGTEAFF
TRBJ2-5 | TRBD2 | 13 | TRBV30 | . | TGTGCCTGGATTCGCGGGAGGGGTGAGACCCAGTACTTC | CAWIRGRGETQYF
TRBJ2-1 | . | 15 | TRBV7-9 | . | TGTGCCAGCAGCCAAAGCCTGAGCTCCTACAATGAGCAGTTCTTC | CASSQSLSSYNEQFF
TRBJ1-1 | . | 13 | TRBV2 | . | TGTGCCAGCAGGAGGGGGGGGAACACTGAAGCTTTCTTT | CASRRGGNTEAFF
TRBJ2-3 | TRBD1 | 12 | TRBV30 | . | TGTGCCTGGGGACAGGGGCCAGATACGCAGTATTTT | CAWGQGPDTQYF
TRBJ2-3 | TRBD2 | 18 | TRBV9 | . | TGTGCCAGCAGCGTAGCAGGGACTAGCGGGGGGATCACAGATACGCAGTATTTT | CASSVAGTSGGITDTQYF
TRBJ2-7 | TRBD1 | 14 | TRBV28 | once | TGTGCCAGCAGTTTAACCAGGGGGCCCTACGAGCAGTACTTC | CASSLTRGPYEQYF
TRBJ1-3 | . | 13 | TRBV28 | few | TGTGCCAGCAGTTTGGGTCCTGGAAACACCATATATTTT | CASSLGPGNTIYF
TRBJ1-1 | . | 10 | TRBV29-1 | . | TGCAGCGTTGTGATCTTGGAAGCTTTCTTT | CSVVILEAFF
TRBJ2-5 | TRBD2 | 16 | TRBV9 | . | TGTGCCAGCAGCGTAGAAGCGGGAGGGTGGCAAGAGACCCAGTACTTC | CASSVEAGGWQETQYF
TRBJ1-2 | . | 15 | TRBV2 | . | TGTGCCAGCAAGGTCGGCGAGTCAAGCAGGTATGGCTACACCTTC | CASKVGESSRYGYTF
TRBJ2-7 | . | 12 | TRBV29-1 | . | TGCAGCGTTGAAGATAGGTACTACGAGCAGTACTTC | CSVEDRYYEQYF
TRBJ2-1 | TRBD2 | 13 | TRBV15 | medium-sized | TGTGCCACCAGCAGACTAGCGGGGGAAGAGCAGTTCTTC | CATSRLAGEEQFF
TRBJ2-2 | TRBD2 | 16 | TRBV13 | . | TGTGCCAGCAGCCTGGGACTAGCGGGGGGCACCGGGGAGCTGTTTTTT | CASSLGLAGGTGELFF
TRBJ2-1 | TRBD2 | 14 | TRBV9 | . | TGTGCCAGCAATAGCGGGAGCTCCTACAATGAGCAGTTCTTC | CASNSGSSYNEQFF
TRBJ2-7 | . | 13 | TRBV7-6 | few | TGTGCCAGCAGCTTAGGGCCTTTCTACGAGCAGTACTTC | CASSLGPFYEQYF
TRBJ2-7 | . | 14 | TRBV2 | few | TGTGCCAGCAGGGTCAGGGGTTTTAACTACGAGCAGTACTTC | CASRVRGFNYEQYF
TRBJ1-1 | TRBD1 | 11 | TRBV7-9 | few | TGTGCCAGCAGCAGGGACAGAGAAGCTTTCTTT | CASSRDREAFF
TRBJ1-6 | . | 17 | TRBV18 | . | TGTGCCAGCTCACCAAGGTCGGGGCAGGGAATTAATTCACCCCTCCACTTT | CASSPRSGQGINSPLHF
TRBJ2-7 | TRBD1 | 15 | TRBV6-1 | . | TGTGCCAGCACCGACCGCGGGACAGGGGTCTCCGAGCAGTACTTC | CASTDRGTGVSEQYF
TRBJ2-1 | . | 14 | TRBV6-5 | . | TGTGCCAGCAGTCGGTATAGCTCCTACAATGAGCAGTTCTTC | CASSRYSSYNEQFF
TRBJ1-1 | . | 13 | TRBV28 | . | TGTGCCAGCAGTTTAACAGGGAGCACTGAAGCTTTCTTT | CASSLTGSTEAFF
TRBJ2-1 | . | 16 | TRBV7-3 | once | TGTGCCAGCAGCTTGTTCCTGCGGACAGACTACAATGAGCAGTTCTTC | CASSLFLRTDYNEQFF
TRBJ2-7 | . | 14 | TRBV9 | . | TGTGCCAGCAGCGTAGGGGACGGACCTACGAAGCAGTACTTC | CASSVGDGPTKQYF
TRBJ1-5 | . | 14 | TRBV10-3 | . | TGTGCCACCTCAGATATGGGTTGGGGCCAGCCCCAGCATTTT | CATSDMGWGQPQHF
TRBJ2-2 | TRBD2 | 16 | TRBV4-1 | few | TGCGCCAGCAGCCGGACTAGCGGGGGAGATACCGGGGAGCTGTTTTTT | CASSRTSGGDTGELFF
TRBJ2-7 | TRBD1 | 15 | TRBV4-1 | . | TGCGCCAGCAGCCAAGTAGGAGCAGGGGGAGACGAGCAGTACTTC | CASSQVGAGGDEQYF
TRBJ2-7 | . | 13 | TRBV27 | . | TGTGCCAGCAGTTTAGGACTTGCCTACGAGCAGTACTTC | CASSLGLAYEQYF
TRBJ1-5 | TRBD1 | 14 | TRBV9 | . | TGTGCCAGCAATTCAGGGGGAGTTAATCAGCCCCAGCATTTT | CASNSGGVNQPQHF
TRBJ2-1 | . | 12 | TRBV29-1 | medium-sized | TGCAGCGCCACCCATGAGTTTCGTGAGCAGTTCTTC | CSATHEFREQFF
TRBJ1-6 | TRBD1 | 16 | TRBV9 | . | TGTGCCAGCATCGAAAAATGGGACAGTAAGAATTCACCCCTCCACTTT | CASIEKWDSKNSPLHF
TRBJ2-5 | TRBD2 | 14 | TRBV11-3 | . | TGTGCCAGCAGCTTAGCCGGGACTACAGGGACCCAGTACTTC | CASSLAGTTGTQYF
TRBJ2-4 | TRBD1 | 16 | TRBV19 | . | TGTGCCAGTAGTATCCTAATGACAGGGATCCAAAACATTCAGTACTTC | CASSILMTGIQNIQYF